Described below is a single T cell receptor (beta chain) sequence and its context. There are a few counts of this clonotype. The antigen it recognizes is unknown. Base qualities are not at hand, and no much larger clone is one base apart. The protocol used for the library was RACE. This sample was sequenced with a NextSeq 500. During library preparation, unique molecular identifiers were attached to individual cDNA molecules so that TCRs could be counted quantitatively and reproducibly. Both TCR alpha and TCR beta chains were sequenced from each blood RNA sample. Turning to the authors' computational methods: A median of roughly 99,000 TCRs per sample was observed, with a range of roughly 20,000 to 750,000. V, J and CDR3 annotation of the TCR reads was performed with the Decombinator software suite. To make PS versus PT1 abundance plots, every sample was subsampled to the same number of TCRs (28,000). TCRs were defined as expanded if absent before sensitization and observed at least eight times at the 2-week time point. Using fastp trimming at Q25 and MiXCR clonotype assembly, TCRdb reanalyzed the public sequencing data and kept in-frame beta chains. Each entry is one CDR3 protein sequence, shown with its most common DNA and genes. Clone size and V and J calls follow TCRdb, not the original study. The sample table shows some 360,000 distinct CDR3 sequences, and approximately 5.1% are seen once. The ten largest clones add up to 2.6% of the sample.

Interpreted using the paper, the time point label stands for: pre-sensitization, week 0. The label giving this sample's treatment or condition can be read as: therapeutic diphenylcyclopropenone sensitization with weekly scalp DPC. At every patch-test visit, the blood draw took place before the patch test was put on. To be eligible, patients had to be aged 18 to 70, diagnosed with alopecia and judged suitable for DPC therapy, while pregnant patients were excluded. Unfractionated whole blood was collected in Tempus Blood RNA tubes, and total RNA was extracted from that blood. The sample originates from a study of human T cells and chemical hapten exposure (dated by TCRdb to about 2021). For the study in its entirety: For sensitization, 2% DPC in acetone was applied to a roughly 2 cm by roughly 2 cm area of upper inner arm skin. Blood samples were taken from patients before sensitization (week 0) and at 2, 6 and about 24 weeks after DPC sensitization. Patch tests used Finn chambers with 0.01% DPC on the upper back, scored after 6 days by International Contact Dermatitis Research Group standards. Weekly therapeutic DPC doses were additionally applied to the scalp of patients throughout the approximately 24-week study period. In alopecia patients, the study followed how the peripheral blood TCR repertoire changed in vivo over primary and secondary sensitization to diphenylcyclopropenone (DPC), a hapten. About 29 alopecia patients gave blood for TCR sequencing at one to four time points (pre-sensitization, 2, 6 and 24 weeks). The mostly female patient cohort included alopecia areata with under or over 50% scalp involvement, alopecia totalis and alopecia universalis. Libraries were pooled for sequencing, and per-sample TCR yields varied mainly because of small differences in library volumes within the pool.

Summary of the overall study and its limitations: Repeated subsampling changed both the strength of the expansion versus patch-test correlation and the threshold at which that correlation became significant. Patch test score correlated positively with the number of PT1 expanded TCRs, reaching significance at thresholds 8, 16 and 32 but not at 4. No change with DPC sensitization was found in the number of TCRs above 1 in 1000 frequency, and no evidence of global repertoire structure alterations was found. Compared with pre-sensitization or healthy control sets, expanded TCRs formed significantly more large CDR3 similarity clusters, which is consistent with antigen-driven responses. Because every patient had alopecia, a presumed autoimmune disease, the patients' immune response might differ from that of healthy individuals.

The CDR1 and CDR2 encoded by the germline V gene are SQVTM and ANQGSEA. The CDR3 goes from the cysteine to the phenylalanine over 14 residues. The retained sequence is limited to the CDR3, 42 bases, with the frame set at the first base. Germline trimming amounts to 7 bases on V and 2 bases on J, with 7 as the count of junction bases outside the gene matches. The chain joins TRBV29-1 to TRBJ2-2; 7 of the junction bases match TRBD1. The specimen comprised whole blood, sampled in connection with sensitization to the hapten diphenylcyclopropenone (DPC). The receptor comes from a woman between 50 and 59 years old with alopecia areata. Some clones in this sample may be carry-over from other donors' samples. The CDR3 corresponds to CSARDRSNTGELFF. DNA sequence: TGCAGCGCCCGGGACAGATCTAACACCGGGGAGCTGTTTTTT.